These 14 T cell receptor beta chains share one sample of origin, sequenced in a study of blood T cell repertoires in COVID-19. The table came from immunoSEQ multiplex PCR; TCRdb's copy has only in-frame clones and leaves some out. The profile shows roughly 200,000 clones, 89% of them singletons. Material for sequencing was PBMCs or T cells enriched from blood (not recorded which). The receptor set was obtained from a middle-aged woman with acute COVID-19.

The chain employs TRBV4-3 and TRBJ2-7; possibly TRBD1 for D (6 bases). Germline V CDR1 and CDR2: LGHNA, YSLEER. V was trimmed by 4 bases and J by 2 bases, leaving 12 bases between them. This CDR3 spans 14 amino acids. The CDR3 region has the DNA TGCGCCAGCAGCCCCGGCAGGGGAGCCTACGAGCAGTACTTC. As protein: CASSPGRGAYEQYF.

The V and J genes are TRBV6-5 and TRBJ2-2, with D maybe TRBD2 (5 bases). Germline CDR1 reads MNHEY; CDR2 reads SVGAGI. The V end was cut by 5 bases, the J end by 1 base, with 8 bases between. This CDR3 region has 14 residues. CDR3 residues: CASSLSGNTGELFF. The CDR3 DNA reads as TGTGCCAGCAGTCTCAGCGGGAACACCGGGGAGCTGTTTTTT.

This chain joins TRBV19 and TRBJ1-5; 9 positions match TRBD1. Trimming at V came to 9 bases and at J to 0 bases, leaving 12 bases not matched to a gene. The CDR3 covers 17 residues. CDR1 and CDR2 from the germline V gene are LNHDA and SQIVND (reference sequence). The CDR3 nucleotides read TGTGCCAGCTCTCTTTCGGACAGGGGAACTAGCAATCAGCCCCAGCATTTT. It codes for CASSLSDRGTSNQPQHF.

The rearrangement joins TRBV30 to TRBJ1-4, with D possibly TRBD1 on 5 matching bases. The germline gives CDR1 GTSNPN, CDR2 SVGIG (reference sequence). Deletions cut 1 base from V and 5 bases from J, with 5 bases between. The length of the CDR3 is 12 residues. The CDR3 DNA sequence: TGTGCCTGGAGTGCAGGGAATGAAAAACTGTTTTTT. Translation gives CAWSAGNEKLFF.

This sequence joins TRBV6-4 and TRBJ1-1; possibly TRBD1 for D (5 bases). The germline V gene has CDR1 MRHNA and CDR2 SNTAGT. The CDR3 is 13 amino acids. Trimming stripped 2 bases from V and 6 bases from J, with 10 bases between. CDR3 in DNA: TGTGCCAGCAGTGACCGGCAGGGTGCTGAAGCTTTCTTT. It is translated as CASSDRQGAEAFF.

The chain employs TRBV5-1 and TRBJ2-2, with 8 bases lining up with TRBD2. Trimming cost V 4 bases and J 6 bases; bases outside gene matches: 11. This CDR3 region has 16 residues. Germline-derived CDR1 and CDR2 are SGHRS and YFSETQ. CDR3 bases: TGCGCCAGCAGCATTTTCCCCGGGAGGGGGTCCGGGGAGCTGTTTTTT. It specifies CASSIFPGRGSGELFF.

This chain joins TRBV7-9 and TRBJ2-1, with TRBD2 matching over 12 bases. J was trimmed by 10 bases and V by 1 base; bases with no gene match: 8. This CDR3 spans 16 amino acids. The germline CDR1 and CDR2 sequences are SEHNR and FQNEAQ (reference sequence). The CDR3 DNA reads TGTGCCAGCAGCTTAGTCGCTAGCGGGGGGGAAAAAGAGCAGTTCTTC. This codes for CASSLVASGGEKEQFF.

CDR3 in DNA: TGTGCCAGCAGCCCACACAGGGGTAGGTACGAGCAGTACTTC. Encoded protein: CASSPHRGRYEQYF. The chain joins TRBV3-1 (or the pseudogene TRBV3-2) to TRBJ2-7; 7 nucleotides align to TRBD1. Germline lookup yields CDR1 LGHDT and CDR2 YNNKEL (reference sequence). This CDR3 has 14 residues. V shed 4 bases and J 4 bases; nucleotides not matched to a gene: 7.

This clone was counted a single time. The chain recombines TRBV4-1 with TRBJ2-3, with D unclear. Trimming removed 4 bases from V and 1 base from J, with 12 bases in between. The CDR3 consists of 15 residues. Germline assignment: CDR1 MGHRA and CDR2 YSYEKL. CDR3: CASSPSHEGTDTQYF. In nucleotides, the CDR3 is TGCGCCAGCAGCCCGTCCCATGAGGGCACAGATACGCAGTATTTT.

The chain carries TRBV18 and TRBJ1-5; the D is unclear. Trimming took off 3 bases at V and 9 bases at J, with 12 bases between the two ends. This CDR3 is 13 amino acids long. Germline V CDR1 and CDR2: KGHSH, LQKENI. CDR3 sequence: CASSPGQARPQHF. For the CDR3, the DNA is TGTGCCAGCTCACCCGGTCAGGCTCGGCCCCAGCATTTT.

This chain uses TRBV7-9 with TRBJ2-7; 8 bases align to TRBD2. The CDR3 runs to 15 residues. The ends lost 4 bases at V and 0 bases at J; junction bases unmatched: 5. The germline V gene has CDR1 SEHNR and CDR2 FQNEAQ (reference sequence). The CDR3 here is CASSSTSESSYEQYF. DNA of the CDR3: TGTGCCAGCAGCTCGACTAGCGAGAGCTCCTACGAGCAGTACTTC.

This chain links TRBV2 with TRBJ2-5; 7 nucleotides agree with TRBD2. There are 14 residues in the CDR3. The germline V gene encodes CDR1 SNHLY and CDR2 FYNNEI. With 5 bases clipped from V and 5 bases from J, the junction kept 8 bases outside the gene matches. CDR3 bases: TGTGCCAGCAGTCATAGGACTAGTGGTGAGACCCAGTACTTC. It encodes CASSHRTSGETQYF.

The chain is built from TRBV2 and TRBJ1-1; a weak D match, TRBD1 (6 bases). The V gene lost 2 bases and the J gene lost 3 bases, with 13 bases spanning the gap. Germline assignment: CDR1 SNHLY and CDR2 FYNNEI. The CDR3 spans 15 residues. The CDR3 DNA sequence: TGTGCCAGCAGTGAACTCACAGGGTGGGACACTGAAGCTTTCTTT. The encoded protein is CASSELTGWDTEAFF.

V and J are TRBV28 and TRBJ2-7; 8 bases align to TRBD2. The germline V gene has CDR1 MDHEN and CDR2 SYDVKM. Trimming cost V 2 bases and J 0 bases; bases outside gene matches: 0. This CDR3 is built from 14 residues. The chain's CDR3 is CASSLAGGSYEQYF. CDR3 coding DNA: TGTGCCAGCAGTTTAGCGGGGGGCTCCTACGAGCAGTACTTC.